The 24 T cell receptor beta chains in this list originate from one sample, sequenced in a study of regulatory T cells in long-lasting Graves disease. Combining iRepertoire HTBI primers with Arm-PCR of CDR3 regions, the authors built TCR beta libraries. TCRdb independently ran MiXCR on the multiplex PCR reads; one entry per CDR3 protein. The sample gives hundreds of thousands of distinct CDR3 sequences, about 16% of which show up once; approximately 18% is in the top ten. Stated time point: newly diagnosed GD, antithyroid drugs for less than 3 months. PBMCs were the source of the RNA used for TCR sequencing. These data are also associated with another study on T cells in Graves' hyperthyroidism and ophthalmopathy.

The material sequenced was peripheral blood mononuclear cells (PBMCs), taken at new diagnosis, from a patient treated with antithyroid drugs. Every receptor here comes from a woman between 25 and 40 years old with Graves disease.

The chain combines TRBV19 with TRBJ2-1; 8 bases match TRBD1. There are 15 residues in the CDR3. The V segment lost 6 bases and the J segment 2 bases; nucleotides outside the gene matches: 6. The germline CDR1 and CDR2 sequences are LNHDA and SQIVND (reference sequence). CDR3 nucleotide sequence: TGTGCCAGTAGACCCGACAGGGGTGCCTACAATGAGCAGTTCTTC. Its translation is CASRPDRGAYNEQFF.

The chain links TRBV25-1 to TRBJ2-1; TRBD1 matches at 9 bases. The CDR3 consists of 14 residues. V trimming: 6 bases; J trimming: 6 bases; junction bases outside the gene matches: 6. The germline gives CDR1 MGHDK, CDR2 SYGVNS. CDR3 residues: CASRDDRGGNEQFF. CDR3 sequence (DNA): TGTGCCAGCAGGGACGACAGGGGGGGCAATGAGCAGTTCTTC.

The chain joins TRBV6-1 to TRBJ1-6; possible D gene TRBD1, 5 bases. Germline CDR1 is MNHNS and CDR2 is SASEGT. There are 16 residues in the CDR3. Trimming cost V 5 bases and J 5 bases, with 16 bases left between them. The CDR3 DNA sequence: TGTGCCAGCAGTCAAACTCAGGGACGGAATAATTCACCCCTCCACTTT. Translating it yields CASSQTQGRNNSPLHF.

This clonotype turned up a few times. The chain joins TRBV11-2 to TRBJ2-2; D is perhaps TRBD1 or TRBD2 (5 bases each). Germline CDR1 reads SGHAT; CDR2 reads FQNNGV. The CDR3 contains 14 residues. The ends were cut back, 4 bases at V and 4 bases at J, with 10 bases in the middle. The CDR3 is CASSSGTLTGELFF. CDR3 in DNA: TGTGCCAGCAGCTCCGGGACCCTCACCGGGGAGCTGTTTTTT.

This clonotype has more than one count but fewer than ten. V and J are TRBV12-5 and TRBJ2-2; a weak D match, TRBD2 (6 bases). CDR1 and CDR2 from the germline V gene are LGHNT and FRNRAP. This CDR3 spans 16 amino acids. Trimming took 4 bases from V and 3 from J, leaving 15 bases between them. CDR3 nucleotide sequence: TGTGCTAGTGGTTCTCCCGGGGGAGTCGACACCGGGGAGCTGTTTTTT. Amino acid sequence: CASGSPGGVDTGELFF.

This chain uses TRBV19 with TRBJ1-3; 8 bases are a match to TRBD1. J lost 0 bases, V lost 10 bases, and 11 bases had no gene match. In germline, CDR1 is LNHDA, CDR2 SQIVND (reference sequence). The CDR3 sequence is 16 residues long. The CDR3 region has the DNA TGTGCCACCAGGGGCACAGGGGGATACTCTGGAAACACCATATATTTT. Translating gives CATRGTGGYSGNTIYF. The entire variable domain, with the rest obtained from reference TRBV19 and TRBJ1-3, is as follows: DGGITQSPKYLFRKEGQNVTLSCEQNLNHDAMYWYRQDPGQGLRLIYYSQIVNDFQKGDIAEGYSVSREKKESFPLTVTSAQKNPTAFYLCATRGTGGYSGNTIYFGEGSWLTVV.

The chain carries TRBV20-1 and TRBJ2-1; 10 bases match TRBD2. This CDR3 is 16 amino acids long. V lost 6 bases to trimming and J lost 0 bases; unmatched junction nucleotides: 8. The germline V gene has CDR1 DFQATT and CDR2 SNEGSKA (reference sequence). CDR3 nucleotide sequence: TGCAGTGCCGTGAAGCGGGGGGGCGCCTCCTACAATGAGCAGTTCTTC. Translating it yields CSAVKRGGASYNEQFF.

V and J are TRBV6-5 and TRBJ1-4; D is possibly TRBD1 (6 bases). The V end lost 2 bases, the J end lost 4 bases, and 20 bases lay between the germline ends. The germline V gene encodes CDR1 MNHEY and CDR2 SVGAGI. CDR3 length: 18 amino acids. The CDR3 loop is CASSYAGGPGGINEKLFF. The CDR3 DNA reads TGTGCCAGCAGTTACGCGGGGGGCCCGGGAGGGATTAATGAAAAACTGTTTTTT.

This clonotype was observed at least ten times. The genes are TRBV6-1 and TRBJ1-1, with 8 nucleotides matching TRBD1. The germline V gene has CDR1 MNHNS and CDR2 SASEGT. The CDR3 is 14 residues long. With V trimmed by 5 bases and J by 7 bases, 9 bases remained unmatched. In DNA form, the CDR3 reads TGTGCCAGCAGTCCAGGGGGCACCCGGGGTGAAGCTTTCTTT. Translated, it gives CASSPGGTRGEAFF.

The table lists this clonotype with many counts. J is TRBJ1-5 and V is TRBV12-3 or TRBV12-4, with TRBD1 as a possible D gene (5 bases). The CDR3 has 13 residues. V was trimmed by 8 bases and J by 1 base, leaving 9 bases between them. In DNA form, the CDR3 reads TGTGCCAGCGGCCGGGACAGCAATCAGCCCCAGCATTTT. This codes for CASGRDSNQPQHF.

This clonotype occurred a few times. The chain uses TRBV6-2 or TRBV6-3 and TRBJ2-7; D gene uncertain. V was clipped by 4 bases and J by 0 bases, with 7 bases between them. In germline, CDR1 is MNHEY, CDR2 SVGEGT. This CDR3 has 13 amino acids. CDR3 sequence reads: CASSWRSSYEQYF. The CDR3 DNA is TGTGCCAGCAGTTGGCGAAGCTCCTACGAGCAGTACTTC.

This clonotype came up a few times. The J gene is TRBJ2-7, the V gene TRBV18; D gene unclear. The length of the CDR3 is 15 residues. V was clipped by 0 bases and J by 2 bases, with 11 bases between them. Germline CDR1 reads KGHSH; CDR2 reads LQKENI. CDR3 bases: TGTGCCAGCTCACCACCCTCCACAGCAGCCTACGAGCAGTACTTC. It codes for CASSPPSTAAYEQYF. The full variable domain, rest sourced from reference TRBV18 and TRBJ2-7, is NAGVMQNPRHLVRRRGQEARLRCSPMKGHSHVYWYRQLPEEGLKFMVYLQKENIIDESGMPKERFSAEFPKEGPSILRIQQVVRGDSAAYFCASSPPSTAAYEQYFGPGTRLTVT.

This clonotype was seen only a few times. The chain employs TRBV5-5 and TRBJ2-7, with TRBD1 matching 10 bases. J was trimmed by 3 bases and V by 7 bases; bases with no gene match: 10. The CDR3 totals 15 residues. Germline V CDR1 and CDR2: SGHKS, YYEKEE (reference sequence). The CDR3 nucleotides are TGTGCCAGCGCGAGGGGGACAGGGGCGGGCTACGAGCAGTACTTC. Translating it yields CASARGTGAGYEQYF.

The J gene is TRBJ2-3, the V gene TRBV7-2, with 11 bases fitting TRBD2. The CDR3 totals 16 residues. CDR1 and CDR2 (germline): SGHTA, FQGNSA. V trimming: 4 bases; J trimming: 0 bases; junction bases outside the gene matches: 3. DNA of the CDR3: TGTGCCAGCAGCTACAGACTAGCGGGAAGCACAGATACGCAGTATTTT. This encodes CASSYRLAGSTDTQYF.

This clonotype was counted only a few times. CDR3 DNA: TGCAGCGCGTACCCCTCCTACGAGCAGTACTTC. This encodes CSAYPSYEQYF. V gene TRBV20-1 combines with J gene TRBJ2-7; D gene uncertain. Germline V CDR1 and CDR2: DFQATT, SNEGSKA (reference sequence). The CDR3 totals 11 residues.

This clonotype was observed many times. V usage is TRBV12-3 or TRBV12-4 and J usage is TRBJ2-2; D call uncertain. CDR3 size: 14 residues. V shed 6 bases and J shed 7 bases, with 15 bases lying between them. The CDR3 DNA is TGTGCCAGCAGCTCGCTAGGATATGGCGGGGAGCTGTTTTTT. It encodes CASSSLGYGGELFF.

The chain carries TRBV10-3 and TRBJ2-2, with D uncertain. This CDR3 spans 15 amino acids. With 2 bases removed from V and 4 bases from J, the gap between germline ends came to 11 bases. CDR1 is ENHRY, CDR2 SYGVKD, per germline. The CDR3 is CAISEPRVGTGELFF. The CDR3 DNA sequence: TGTGCCATCAGTGAGCCAAGAGTGGGCACCGGGGAGCTGTTTTTT.

This clonotype was detected only a few times. The chain uses TRBV12-3 or TRBV12-4 and TRBJ2-4, with TRBD2 matching over 9 bases. Losses at the gene ends were 5 bases for V and 1 base for J; bases not matched to a gene: 9. The length of the CDR3 is 17 residues. The CDR3 bases are TGTGCCAGCAGTGCCTATAGCGGGAGTAGGGCCAAAAACATTCAGTACTTC. As protein: CASSAYSGSRAKNIQYF.

The rearrangement joins TRBV9 to TRBJ1-3; a weak D match, TRBD1 (5 bases). Trimming cost V 3 bases and J 4 bases, with 11 bases left between them. The CDR3 has 14 amino acids. Germline V gene lookup returns CDR1 SGDLS and CDR2 YYNGEE. CDR3 sequence: CASSDRSGGNTIYF. In DNA, the CDR3 is TGTGCCAGCAGCGACCGTTCAGGGGGAAACACCATATATTTT.

Details on this clonotype: One end of the junction is discordant with germline, which a read error may explain. This chain links TRBV6-1 with TRBJ1-5; 10 nucleotides align to TRBD1. The germline V gene encodes CDR1 MNHNS and CDR2 SASEGT. The CDR3 length is 18 residues. The CDR3 here is CASREEGTGVYSNQPQHF. The CDR3 DNA follows: TGTGCCAGCAGGGAAGAAGGGACAGGGGTTTATAGCAATCAGCCCCAGCATTTT.

This sequence joins TRBV20-1 and TRBJ2-3; 12 bases align to TRBD2. The closer fit of TRBJ2-5 to the DNA end suggests the J call may be wrong. From germline, CDR1 is DFQATT and CDR2 SNEGSKA (reference sequence). This CDR3 is 14 amino acids long. The CDR3 here is CSAPLAGGRETQYF. The CDR3 nucleotides read TGCAGTGCTCCCCTAGCGGGAGGGCGAGAGACCCAGTACTTC.

This clonotype appeared many times. This chain joins TRBV7-8 and TRBJ2-5, with 8 bases matching TRBD2. CDR1 is SGHVS and CDR2 is FQNEAQ in the germline V gene. The junction had 6 bases not matched to a gene; V was cut back by 4 bases and J by 5 bases. The CDR3 length is 14 residues. CDR3 protein: CASSWRGEWETQYF. The CDR3 DNA follows: TGTGCCAGCAGCTGGCGGGGGGAATGGGAGACCCAGTACTTC.

This clonotype was seen a few times. The rearrangement uses TRBV5-1 and TRBJ1-1, with a weak D call TRBD1 (5 bases). V lost 0 bases and J lost 1, with 16 bases in between. This CDR3 contains 17 residues. Germline CDR1 SGHRS, CDR2 YFSETQ. DNA for the CDR3: TGCGCCAGCAGCTTGGTTCAGGGTGGAACTTCGAACACTGAAGCTTTCTTT. Residues: CASSLVQGGTSNTEAFF.

In the case of this clonotype: A much larger clone differs by one base, so this may be a read error. The genes are TRBV6-1 and TRBJ2-1; the D call may be TRBD1 or TRBD2 (6 bases each). V lost 3 bases to trimming and J lost 5 bases, with 17 bases between them. There are 16 residues in the CDR3. Per the germline V gene, CDR1 is MNHNS and CDR2 is SASEGT. CDR3 protein: CASSDPGDTGHNEQFF. The CDR3 DNA reads TGTGCCAGCAGTGACCCGGGGGACACAGGACACAATGAGCAGTTCTTC.